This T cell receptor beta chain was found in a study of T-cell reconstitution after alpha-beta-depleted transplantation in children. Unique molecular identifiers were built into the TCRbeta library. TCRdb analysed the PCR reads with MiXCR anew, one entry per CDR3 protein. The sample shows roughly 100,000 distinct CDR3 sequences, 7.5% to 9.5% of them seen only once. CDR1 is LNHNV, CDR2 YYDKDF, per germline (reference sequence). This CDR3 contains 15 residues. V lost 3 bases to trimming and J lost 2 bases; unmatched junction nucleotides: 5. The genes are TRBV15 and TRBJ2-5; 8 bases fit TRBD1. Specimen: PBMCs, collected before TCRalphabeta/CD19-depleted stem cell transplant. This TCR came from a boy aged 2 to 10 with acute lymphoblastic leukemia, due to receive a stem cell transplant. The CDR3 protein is CATSRDGTGQETQYF. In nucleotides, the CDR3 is TGTGCCACCAGCAGGGACGGGACAGGTCAAGAGACCCAGTACTTC.